Below, 19 T cell receptor beta chains from the same sample are listed, as sequenced in a study of T-cell reconstitution after alpha-beta-depleted transplantation in children. This sample's TCRbeta library carried unique molecular identifier barcodes. In TCRdb, the PCR reads were re-called with MiXCR into one record per CDR3 protein. The sample has approximately 500,000 distinct CDR3 sequences, 20% to 30% seen once; the top ten hold approximately 33%. Source: PBMCs, taken before TCRalphabeta/CD19-depleted stem cell transplant. The receptors were sampled from a boy in the first two years of life with Wiskott-Aldrich syndrome, due to receive a stem cell transplant.

This clonotype was seen only a few times. The rearrangement uses TRBV28 and TRBJ2-3, with D possibly matching TRBD2 (6 bases). The CDR3 covers 15 residues. Germline V gene sequence: CDR1 MDHEN, CDR2 SYDVKM. V shed 3 bases and J shed 1 base, with 11 bases lying between them. The CDR3 here is CASSFSGVGTDTQYF. CDR3 DNA sequence: TGTGCCAGCAGTTTCTCGGGAGTGGGCACAGATACGCAGTATTTT.

The chain carries TRBV6-5 and TRBJ2-7; TRBD1 matches 12 bases. CDR1 and CDR2 from the germline V gene are MNHEY and SVGAGI. The CDR3 has 13 residues. J was trimmed by 11 bases and V by 2 bases; bases with no gene match: 4. The CDR3 region is CASSYGTGGWEYF. The CDR3 DNA reads as TGTGCCAGCAGTTACGGGACAGGGGGCTGGGAGTACTTC.

This clonotype was seen a few times. The chain combines TRBV5-1 with TRBJ2-5, with 10 nucleotides matching TRBD2. This CDR3 is 15 amino acids long. Germline V gene sequence: CDR1 SGHRS, CDR2 YFSETQ. The trim removed 4 bases at V and 3 bases at J, leaving 6 bases unmatched. The CDR3, as DNA: TGCGCCAGCAGCATTATTCTAGCGGGAGAAGAGACCCAGTACTTC. This translates into CASSIILAGEETQYF. The entire variable domain, with the rest obtained from reference TRBV5-1 and TRBJ2-5, is as follows: KAGVTQTPRYLIKTRGQQVTLSCSPISGHRSVSWYQQTPGQGLQFLFEYFSETQRNKGNFPGRFSGRQFSNSRSEMNVSTLELGDSALYLCASSIILAGEETQYFGPGTRLLVL.

The V gene is TRBV3-1, the J gene TRBJ2-7; D unclear. The germline gives CDR1 LGHDT, CDR2 YNNKEL (reference sequence). V lost 1 base and J 5 bases, leaving 9 bases between the germline ends. The CDR3 covers 13 residues. CDR3 nucleotides: TGTGCCAGCAGCCAAGTTCAGAGCCACGAGCAGTACTTC. Protein product: CASSQVQSHEQYF.

This clonotype was seen repeatedly, ten times or more. This chain links TRBV4-1 with TRBJ2-5, with D uncertain. Germline values: CDR1 MGHRA, CDR2 YSYEKL. V lost 0 bases to trimming and J lost 5 bases, with 10 bases between them. There are 14 residues in the CDR3. DNA of the CDR3: TGCGCCAGCAGCCAAGAAATCTTTCGGGAGACCCAGTACTTC. The encoded protein is CASSQEIFRETQYF.

The chain joins TRBV5-1 to TRBJ2-3; 7 nucleotides align to TRBD1. CDR3 size: 13 residues. Germline CDR1 SGHRS, CDR2 YFSETQ. Germline trimming cut 4 bases from V and 5 bases from J; bases unmatched to any gene: 4. The CDR3 here is CASSAYRGDTQYF. The CDR3 DNA sequence: TGCGCCAGCAGCGCCTACAGGGGAGATACGCAGTATTTT.

With respect to this clonotype: One end of the junction does not line up with germline, which may come from a read error. The chain employs TRBV29-1 and TRBJ1-1; D unclear. Looked up from germline, CDR1 is SQVTM and CDR2 is ANQGSEA. There are 13 residues in the CDR3. This CDR3 reads CSVASLWSSEAFF. DNA of the CDR3: TGCAGCGTCGCATCACTTTGGTCCTCTGAGGCTTTCTTT. Looking up the rest from reference TRBV29-1 and TRBJ1-1 gives the full variable domain: SAVISQKPSRDICQRGTSLTIQCQVDSQVTMMFWYRQQPGQSLTLIATANQGSEATYESGFVIDKFPISRPNLTFSTLTVSNMSPEDSSIYLCSVASLWSSEAFFGQGTRLTVV.

The chain couples TRBV10-3 to TRBJ2-1; TRBD2 is a possible D gene (6 bases). The CDR3 is 16 residues long. Germline V CDR1 and CDR2: ENHRY, SYGVKD. The V and J ends lost 0 bases and 6 bases respectively, with 15 bases between them. Here the CDR3 reads CAISESLGTGFNEQFF. The DNA for the CDR3 is TGTGCCATCAGTGAGTCCTTAGGGACTGGCTTCAATGAGCAGTTCTTC.

V gene TRBV20-1 combines with J gene TRBJ1-2, with D perhaps TRBD1 (6 bases). V shed 3 bases and J shed 4 bases, with 15 bases lying between them. The CDR3 is 14 amino acids. Germline V CDR1 and CDR2: DFQATT, SNEGSKA (reference sequence). CDR3 DNA: TGCAGTGCTAGTCAGGGGACGGTGAGCTATGGCTACACCTTC. Its protein product is CSASQGTVSYGYTF.

This clonotype has just one count. This rearrangement joins TRBV5-1 to TRBJ2-5, with 8 bases matching TRBD2. Per germline, CDR1 SGHRS and CDR2 YFSETQ. The CDR3 spans 15 residues. V dropped 3 bases and J dropped 7; count of bases not matched to a gene: 11. The CDR3 here is CASSSERGSSGTQYF. The CDR3 DNA follows: TGCGCCAGCAGCTCCGAGCGGGGGTCGAGTGGGACCCAGTACTTC. Filled out from reference TRBV5-1 and TRBJ2-5, the complete variable domain reads KAGVTQTPRYLIKTRGQQVTLSCSPISGHRSVSWYQQTPGQGLQFLFEYFSETQRNKGNFPGRFSGRQFSNSRSEMNVSTLELGDSALYLCASSSERGSSGTQYFGPGTRLLVL.

In its sample, this clonotype was seen a few times. CDR3 bases: TGTGCCACCAGTGGCATACCGACCGGGGAGCTGTTTTTT. Translating gives CATSGIPTGELFF. The chain couples TRBV24-1 to TRBJ2-2; D is unresolved. CDR1 is KGHDR, CDR2 SFDVKD, per germline. V dropped 5 bases and J dropped 5 bases, with 8 bases sitting between them. CDR3 length: 13 amino acids.

This clonotype was seen a handful of times. The chain links TRBV6-1 to TRBJ1-2; D perhaps matches TRBD1 (5 bases). Germline CDR1 and CDR2: MNHNS and SASEGT. V lost 6 bases and J 2 bases, leaving 13 bases between the germline ends. The CDR3 length is 14 residues. DNA of the CDR3: TGTGCCAGCAGGGAGGTCGGGGACAACTATGGCTACACCTTC. Amino acids: CASREVGDNYGYTF.

This clonotype has only a few counts. The J gene is TRBJ2-7, the V gene TRBV5-6; 7 nucleotides match TRBD2. The CDR3 contains 21 residues. Unmatched junction bases numbered 24, after V lost 3 bases and J lost 0 bases. The germline gives CDR1 SGHDT, CDR2 YYEEEE. CDR3 bases: TGTGCCAGCAGCTGCATACCACGAGGGGTCGTGCCGGGACTACCCTCCTACGAGCAGTACTTC. It encodes CASSCIPRGVVPGLPSYEQYF.

The rearrangement links TRBV29-1 to TRBJ2-3, with 13 bases lining up with TRBD2. The CDR3 extends over 13 amino acids. V was clipped by 7 bases and J by 4 bases; unmatched bases: 2. Germline-derived CDR1 and CDR2 are SQVTM and ANQGSEA. CDR3: CSGGLAGSDTQYF. Written as DNA, the CDR3 is TGCAGCGGGGGACTAGCGGGATCAGATACGCAGTATTTT.

The table lists this clonotype with a few counts. The CDR3 region is CASSTRVSSEQYF. The CDR3 nucleotides read TGTGCCAGCAGCACCAGGGTTTCCAGCGAGCAGTACTTC. The chain employs TRBV27 and TRBJ2-7; TRBD1 might be the D (5 bases). The CDR3 extends over 13 amino acids. Germline CDR1 reads MNHEY; CDR2 reads SMNVEV (reference sequence). The V and J ends lost 6 bases and 6 bases respectively, with 15 bases between them.

CDR3 region: CASSQGRGSRDEQFF. For the CDR3, the DNA is TGTGCCAGCAGCCAAGGACGGGGGAGTAGGGATGAGCAGTTCTTC. This chain uses TRBV14 with TRBJ2-1; D may be TRBD2 (6 bases). This CDR3 has 15 residues. The germline V gene encodes CDR1 SGHDN and CDR2 FVKESK. Trimming removed 1 base from V and 8 bases from J, with 15 bases in between.

This rearrangement joins TRBV5-1 to TRBJ2-1, with TRBD2 identical over 13 bases. After removal of 3 bases from V and 7 bases from J, the junction contained 10 bases not matched to a gene. CDR3 length equals 17 residues. Germline assignment: CDR1 SGHRS and CDR2 YFSETQ. The DNA for the CDR3 is TGCGCCAGCAGCTCGAGCTTACTAGCGGGAGGGCCTAATGAGCAGTTCTTC. Translation gives CASSSSLLAGGPNEQFF.

This clonotype occurred a few times. The rearrangement uses TRBV20-1 and TRBJ2-2; the D is unclear. Trimming removed 2 bases from V and 4 bases from J, with 17 bases in between. Germline lookup yields CDR1 DFQATT and CDR2 SNEGSKA (reference sequence). The CDR3 contains 16 residues. CDR3 in DNA: TGCAGTGCTAGAACGGCGGCCGGCGGTCGCACCGGGGAGCTGTTTTTT. Translating it yields CSARTAAGGRTGELFF.

The chain joins TRBV3-1 to TRBJ1-6; D not certain. Germline V CDR1 and CDR2: LGHDT, YNNKEL (reference sequence). This CDR3 has 13 residues. V lost 1 base and J 9 bases, leaving 7 bases between the germline ends. CDR3 in amino acids: CASSQVSGSPLHF. DNA for the CDR3: TGTGCCAGCAGCCAAGTATCGGGTTCACCCCTCCACTTT.